This T cell receptor beta chain was sequenced for a study of T-cell memory formation after mild COVID-19. Trimming cost V 1 base and J 4 bases; bases outside gene matches: 7. Germline V gene data show CDR1 as LGHNA and CDR2 as YNFKEQ. The CDR3 spans 17 residues. TCRdb independently ran MiXCR on the 5' RACE reads; one entry per CDR3 protein. The repertoire consists of over 150,000 distinct CDR3 sequences, with under 15% occurring once and the leading ten covering 2.5% to 3.5%. Sequencing input: PBMCs or a T cell subset sorted from them (not recorded which). This TCR was recovered from a man aged 18 to 35 who had mild COVID-19 (a few samples of this study predate the infection). Cell type and time point are not known. This chain links TRBV4-2 with TRBJ2-5; 12 positions match TRBD2. CDR3 DNA sequence: TGTGCCAGCAGCCAAGGCACACTAGCGGGGGGAGGAGAGACCCAGTACTTC. This codes for CASSQGTLAGGGETQYF.